This entry is about one TCR beta chain. The antigen is undetermined. This entry is derived from a study of cytomegalovirus exposure and HLA in healthy donors. The PCR employed 60 Vbeta primers together with 13 Jbeta primers. The protocol was immunoSEQ multiplex PCR, while the TCRdb copy is restricted to in-frame clones and leaves out a portion. Among 120,000 to 150,000 clones listed, approximately 76% were seen once. Study-level results: An observed cluster of highly shared sequence variants was recorded as a likely sequencing artifact.

The CDR3 totals 17 residues. After removal of 5 bases from V and 3 bases from J, the junction contained 11 bases not matched to a gene. Germline lookup yields CDR1 MNHEY and CDR2 SMNVEV (reference sequence). The sample comprised PBMCs. This clonotype was sampled from a man between 40 and 49 years old in good health and CMV-seronegative. The V and J genes are TRBV27 and TRBJ2-7; TRBD2 aligns across 12 bases. The CDR3 loop reads CASSGTSGSPIIYEQYF. In DNA form, the CDR3 reads TGTGCCAGCAGTGGGACTAGCGGGTCTCCCATTATCTACGAGCAGTACTTC.